This T cell receptor (beta chain) derives from a study of tissue T cells after allogeneic stem cell transplantation. Time point described: mouse harvest day 14 after allogeneic transplant. The graft held 10^6 splenic CD5+ T cells and 10^7 T-cell-depleted bone marrow cells. This mouse GVHD model was MHC-mismatched B6 to BALB/c, profiled day 7 or 14. This CDR3 spans 14 amino acids. Looked up from germline, CDR1 is SGHND and CDR2 is FRSKSL. The V and J ends lost 1 base and 2 bases, in that order; junction bases with no gene match: 0. Points from the study as a whole: Few T cell clones were shared across patients, but motif clusters showed tissue-specific shared signatures.

As for this clone: The antigen is not known. Genes and germline come from the mouse. The read ends 1 residue early relative to the CDR3; the germline J gene fills the gap.

TCRbeta CDR3 was sequenced at survey depth with template counts. Only in-frame clones appear in the TCRdb table, and some are missing; sequencing was by immunoSEQ multiplex PCR. Altogether under 8,000 clones are present, approximately 35% being singletons, with the ten largest covering roughly 6%. Sequenced sample: skin. J is TRBJ2-7 and V is TRBV15; 9 bases are shared with TRBD1. The origin of this receptor is a female BALB/c mouse given C57BL/6 T cells with graft-versus-host disease after an allogeneic hematopoietic cell transplant. The CDR3 region is CASSLGQGAYEQYF. The sequenced CDR3 bases are TGTGCCAGCAGTTTAGGACAGGGGGCCTATGAACAGTAC.